The 29 T cell receptor beta chains below come from one sample, sequenced in a study of cytomegalovirus exposure and HLA in healthy donors listed by TCRdb under 2017. Library prep was done by the immunoSEQ multiplex PCR assay. A mixture of 60 forward primers for TCR Vbeta segments and 13 reverse primers for TCR Jbeta segments was used in the multiplex PCR. TCRdb's version of the immuneACCESS table is confined to in-frame rearrangements and falls short of the full clone set. An unresolved V gene accounts for under half of the shortfall where checked; the remainder is of unknown origin. This specimen's table enumerates about 130,000 clones. The top ten constitute less than 3% of the sample. The material sequenced was PBMCs. The source of these receptors is a man aged 25-45 years in good health and CMV-seronegative.

The chain employs TRBV29-1 and TRBJ2-2; possibly TRBD2 for D (7 bases). Trimming shortened V by 6 bases and J by 4 bases, and 15 bases separated the two germline ends. The CDR3 loop spans 14 amino acids. Germline V gives CDR1 SQVTM, CDR2 ANQGSEA. The CDR3 loop reads CSVMGGQGTGELFF. CDR3 in DNA: TGCAGCGTCATGGGGGGGCAGGGCACCGGGGAGCTGTTTTTT.

This chain joins TRBV13 and TRBJ2-7; D is possibly TRBD1 (6 bases). Germline V CDR1 and CDR2: PRHDT, FYEKMQ (reference sequence). The CDR3 covers 15 residues. V was pared by 0 bases and J by 4 bases, with 13 bases between. CDR3: CASSLGGQGLYEQYF. CDR3 DNA: TGTGCCAGCAGCTTAGGGGGTCAGGGGCTGTACGAGCAGTACTTC.

This sequence joins TRBV19 and TRBJ1-3; D remains ambiguous. The V gene's germline CDR1 is LNHDA and CDR2 SQIVND (reference sequence). V lost 3 bases, J lost 0 bases, and 3 bases lay in between. CDR3 length: 13 residues. CDR3: CASSISSGNTIYF. The DNA for the CDR3 is TGTGCCAGTAGTATCAGCTCTGGAAACACCATATATTTT.

V gene TRBV19 combines with J gene TRBJ2-7; 8 positions match TRBD1. J was trimmed by 5 bases and V by 4 bases; bases with no gene match: 4. This CDR3 has 13 residues. The germline V gene encodes CDR1 LNHDA and CDR2 SQIVND (reference sequence). The CDR3 loop is CASSNLQGDEQYF. The DNA of the CDR3 is TGTGCCAGTAGTAACCTACAGGGGGACGAGCAGTACTTC.

The chain recombines TRBV6-1 with TRBJ2-6, with TRBD2 identical over 7 bases. The germline CDR1 and CDR2 sequences are MNHNS and SASEGT. The V segment lost 6 bases and the J segment 0 bases; nucleotides outside the gene matches: 2. This CDR3 is 15 amino acids long. Here the CDR3 reads CASRGGSSGANVLTF. CDR3 DNA sequence: TGTGCCAGCAGGGGGGGGTCCTCTGGGGCCAACGTCCTGACTTTC.

DNA of the CDR3: TGTGCCAGTAAGGACGACAGGGCCAATGAGCAGTTCTTC. Protein sequence: CASKDDRANEQFF. This chain links TRBV19 with TRBJ2-1; 7 nucleotides match TRBD1. V lost 7 bases and J lost 6; bases outside the gene matches: 6. Per germline, CDR1 LNHDA and CDR2 SQIVND (reference sequence). This CDR3 contains 13 residues. Full variable domain (missing parts from reference TRBV19 and TRBJ2-1): DGGITQSPKYLFRKEGQNVTLSCEQNLNHDAMYWYRQDPGQGLRLIYYSQIVNDFQKGDIAEGYSVSREKKESFPLTVTSAQKNPTAFYLCASKDDRANEQFFGPGTRLTVL.

The chain carries TRBV10-2 and TRBJ1-2, with TRBD1 as a possible D gene (6 bases). CDR3 length: 14 amino acids. The V end lost 3 bases, the J end lost 4 bases, and 12 bases lay between the germline ends. Germline CDR1 reads WSHSY; CDR2 reads SAAADI. This chain's CDR3 is CASSEGQSLYGYTF. The CDR3 DNA is TGCGCCAGCAGTGAAGGACAGTCCCTCTATGGCTACACCTTC.

The chain uses TRBV6-1 and TRBJ1-1; D gene uncertain. CDR1 is MNHNS, CDR2 SASEGT, per germline. V lost 3 bases to trimming and J lost 4 bases, with 3 bases between them. The CDR3 spans 11 residues. In DNA, the CDR3 is TGTGCCAGCAGTGAGCGCACTGAAGCTTTCTTT. Its protein is CASSERTEAFF.

The chain links TRBV6-5 to TRBJ1-3, with TRBD1 as a possible D gene (5 bases). V lost 8 bases and J lost 7, with 18 bases in between. Germline CDR1 reads MNHEY; CDR2 reads SVGAGI. There are 14 residues in the CDR3. CDR3 nucleotide sequence: TGTGCCAGCGGTCAAGGGGCTTTTTTCAACACCATATATTTT. It yields the protein CASGQGAFFNTIYF.

The chain employs TRBV4-2 and TRBJ2-1; 9 nucleotides line up with TRBD2. The CDR3 contains 19 residues. With 0 bases clipped from V and 5 bases from J, the junction kept 14 bases outside the gene matches. Germline CDR1 reads LGHNA; CDR2 reads YNFKEQ. Here the CDR3 reads CASSQELLAGYPTDNEQFF. The CDR3 region has the DNA TGTGCCAGCAGCCAAGAGCTACTAGCGGGTTACCCTACAGACAATGAGCAGTTCTTC.

This chain links TRBV4-1 with TRBJ2-2, with D tentatively TRBD1 (6 bases). There are 14 residues in the CDR3. V gave up 7 bases and J gave up 4 bases, with 13 bases separating them. Germline V gene sequence: CDR1 MGHRA, CDR2 YSYEKL. The DNA of the CDR3 is TGCGCCAGCAAGGTGCCAGGGGCCACCGGGGAGCTGTTTTTT. Its protein is CASKVPGATGELFF.

The rearrangement uses TRBV4-2 and TRBJ2-2; TRBD2 matches 10 bases. CDR3 length: 17 residues. Losses at the gene ends were 0 bases for V and 5 bases for J; bases not matched to a gene: 6. Germline V lookup: CDR1 LGHNA, CDR2 YNFKEQ. In DNA form, the CDR3 reads TGTGCCAGCAGCCAAGAGTTGGTAGCGGGAGGTACCGGGGAGCTGTTTTTT. Protein sequence: CASSQELVAGGTGELFF.

V and J are TRBV19 and TRBJ2-7; TRBD1 matches at 7 bases. This CDR3 spans 13 amino acids. In germline, CDR1 is LNHDA, CDR2 SQIVND (reference sequence). Trimming at V came to 6 bases and at J to 6 bases, leaving 8 bases not matched to a gene. This chain's CDR3 is CASSEVQGSEQYF. The CDR3 region has the DNA TGTGCCAGTAGCGAGGTACAGGGGAGCGAGCAGTACTTC.

The J gene is TRBJ2-4, the V gene TRBV19, with D possibly matching TRBD2 (6 bases). CDR1 and CDR2 from the germline V gene are LNHDA and SQIVND (reference sequence). V gave up 5 bases and J gave up 15 bases, with 20 bases separating them. The CDR3 has 13 amino acids. CDR3 region: CASSAGTPSQMYF. The CDR3 nucleotides read TGTGCCAGTAGTGCCGGGACTCCTTCGCAAATGTACTTC.

The chain combines TRBV30 with TRBJ2-1; 7 nucleotides agree with TRBD2. After removal of 0 bases from V and 0 bases from J, the junction contained 8 bases not matched to a gene. Germline lookup yields CDR1 GTSNPN and CDR2 SVGIG (reference sequence). The CDR3 spans 17 residues. CDR3 residues: CAWSVLAGVPSYNEQFF. The CDR3 DNA reads TGTGCCTGGAGTGTACTGGCGGGAGTCCCCTCCTACAATGAGCAGTTCTTC.

The chain uses TRBV7-2 and TRBJ2-5; D is perhaps TRBD2 (5 bases). Trimming took 1 base from V and 5 from J, leaving 17 bases between them. CDR1 is SGHTA and CDR2 is FQGNSA in the germline V gene. The CDR3 spans 16 residues. CDR3 DNA sequence: TGTGCCAGCAGCTTAGTTCAGGACTTAATGGGGGAGACCCAGTACTTC. Its protein is CASSLVQDLMGETQYF.

The chain links TRBV4-3 to TRBJ2-1; D may be TRBD1 (5 bases). Germline CDR1 LGHNA, CDR2 YSLEER. Trimming left V 1 base short and J 8 bases short, with 12 bases between. CDR3 size: 14 residues. For the CDR3, the DNA is TGCGCCAGCAGCCAAGGTTTCTTAGGGGATGAGCAGTTCTTC. Its protein is CASSQGFLGDEQFF.

The V and J genes are TRBV19 and TRBJ1-1; 8 bases fit TRBD1. V lost 5 bases and J lost 1; bases outside the gene matches: 6. The CDR3 totals 15 residues. Germline V gene lookup returns CDR1 LNHDA and CDR2 SQIVND (reference sequence). DNA of the CDR3: TGTGCCAGTAGTCCCCAGGGGGCAGGGAACACTGAAGCTTTCTTT. Residues: CASSPQGAGNTEAFF.

The chain links TRBV27 to TRBJ2-7, with 7 positions matching TRBD2. Looked up from germline, CDR1 is MNHEY and CDR2 is SMNVEV (reference sequence). This CDR3 region has 14 residues. With V trimmed by 2 bases and J by 2 bases, 3 bases remained unmatched. The CDR3 DNA reads TGTGCCAGCAGTTTAAGTGGGAGGGCCTACGAGCAGTACTTC. It codes for CASSLSGRAYEQYF.

This chain links TRBV11-2 with TRBJ2-2; D is perhaps TRBD1 (8 bases). V lost 5 bases, J lost 12 bases, and 19 bases lay in between. The germline gives CDR1 SGHAT, CDR2 FQNNGV. CDR3 size: 14 residues. CDR3 DNA sequence: TGTGCCAGCAGCCCACAGGGGGGGACGGAAAAGCTGTTTTTT. Protein product: CASSPQGGTEKLFF. Complete variable domain (other parts from reference TRBV11-2 and TRBJ2-2): EAGVAQSPRYKIIEKRQSVAFWCNPISGHATLYWYQQILGQGPKLLIQFQNNGVVDDSQLPKDRFSAERLKGVDSTLKIQPAKLEDSAVYLCASSPQGGTEKLFFGEGSRLTVL.

The rearrangement uses TRBV7-8 and TRBJ2-7, with TRBD2 as a possible D gene (6 bases). Germline V CDR1 and CDR2: SGHVS, FQNEAQ. Deletions cut 5 bases from V and 2 bases from J, with 13 bases between. There are 14 residues in the CDR3. The DNA of the CDR3 is TGTGCCAGCAGCCAGGAGGGTAAAGCCTACGAGCAGTACTTC. It yields the protein CASSQEGKAYEQYF. Complete variable domain (other parts from reference TRBV7-8 and TRBJ2-7): GAGVSQSPRYKVAKRGQDVALRCDPISGHVSLFWYQQALGQGPEFLTYFQNEAQLDKSGLPSDRFFAERPEGSVSTLKIQRTQQEDSAVYLCASSQEGKAYEQYFGPGTRLTVT.

The chain joins TRBV5-1 to TRBJ2-7; D possibly corresponds to TRBD1 (6 bases). The germline V gene has CDR1 SGHRS and CDR2 YFSETQ. The V end was cut by 1 base, the J end by 0 bases, with 8 bases between. The CDR3 is 14 amino acids. The CDR3 loop reads CASSLHRASYEQYF. The CDR3 bases are TGCGCCAGCAGCTTGCACAGGGCCTCCTACGAGCAGTACTTC.

This sequence joins TRBV28 and TRBJ2-7; 8 bases are shared with TRBD1. The length of the CDR3 is 13 residues. The germline CDR1 and CDR2 sequences are MDHEN and SYDVKM. V was clipped by 3 bases and J by 3 bases; unmatched bases: 1. CDR3 sequence: CASSFGQGYEQYF. DNA for the CDR3: TGTGCCAGCAGTTTTGGACAGGGCTACGAGCAGTACTTC. The entire variable domain, with the rest obtained from reference TRBV28 and TRBJ2-7, is as follows: DVKVTQSSRYLVKRTGEKVFLECVQDMDHENMFWYRQDPGLGLRLIYFSYDVKMKEKGDIPEGYSVSREKKERFSLILESASTNQTSMYLCASSFGQGYEQYFGPGTRLTVT.

V and J are TRBV2 and TRBJ2-7; no clear D gene. The CDR3 has 11 residues. In germline, CDR1 is SNHLY, CDR2 FYNNEI. V was clipped by 6 bases and J by 2 bases, with 5 bases between them. The CDR3 protein is CASRLTYEQYF. CDR3 DNA sequence: TGTGCCAGCAGATTAACCTACGAGCAGTACTTC.

The V call is TRBV6-1, the J call TRBJ1-2; D is perhaps TRBD1 (6 bases). CDR1 MNHNS and CDR2 SASEGT come from the germline V gene. V was shortened by 3 bases and J by 4 bases, with 12 bases between the two germline ends. This CDR3 has 14 residues. The CDR3 is CASSESGVGYGYTF. The CDR3 DNA reads as TGTGCCAGCAGTGAGTCAGGGGTAGGCTATGGCTACACCTTC.

The chain carries TRBV27 and TRBJ1-3, with TRBD1 matching 9 bases. Trimming at V came to 6 bases and at J to 10 bases, leaving 10 bases not matched to a gene. From germline, CDR1 is MNHEY and CDR2 SMNVEV (reference sequence). The CDR3 covers 14 residues. The CDR3 DNA follows: TGTGCCAGCAGACGGACAGGGGAATTTGAAACCATATATTTT. This codes for CASRRTGEFETIYF.

This rearrangement joins TRBV5-1 to TRBJ2-2; 10 nucleotides align to TRBD2. The germline V gene has CDR1 SGHRS and CDR2 YFSETQ. Trimming at V came to 0 bases and at J to 4 bases, leaving 6 bases not matched to a gene. This CDR3 comprises 17 residues. The CDR3 DNA reads TGCGCCAGCAGCTTGGGGACTAGCGGAGGATCCACCGGGGAGCTGTTTTTT. This sequence encodes CASSLGTSGGSTGELFF.

J is TRBJ1-5 and V is TRBV19; no definite D call. The CDR3 is 14 amino acids. V was cut by 7 bases and J by 5 bases, with 15 bases left in between. Germline loops: CDR1 LNHDA, CDR2 SQIVND (reference sequence). This CDR3 is CASIRAGEDQPQHF. The CDR3 DNA is TGTGCCAGTATCCGTGCCGGAGAGGATCAGCCCCAGCATTTT.

This chain links TRBV7-8 with TRBJ2-7, with 7 bases fitting TRBD1. The CDR3 has 13 residues. Losses at the gene ends were 5 bases for V and 4 bases for J; bases not matched to a gene: 5. CDR1 and CDR2 (germline): SGHVS, FQNEAQ. CDR3 amino acids: CASSRQGRYEQYF. The CDR3 DNA follows: TGTGCCAGCAGCCGACAGGGTCGGTACGAGCAGTACTTC.